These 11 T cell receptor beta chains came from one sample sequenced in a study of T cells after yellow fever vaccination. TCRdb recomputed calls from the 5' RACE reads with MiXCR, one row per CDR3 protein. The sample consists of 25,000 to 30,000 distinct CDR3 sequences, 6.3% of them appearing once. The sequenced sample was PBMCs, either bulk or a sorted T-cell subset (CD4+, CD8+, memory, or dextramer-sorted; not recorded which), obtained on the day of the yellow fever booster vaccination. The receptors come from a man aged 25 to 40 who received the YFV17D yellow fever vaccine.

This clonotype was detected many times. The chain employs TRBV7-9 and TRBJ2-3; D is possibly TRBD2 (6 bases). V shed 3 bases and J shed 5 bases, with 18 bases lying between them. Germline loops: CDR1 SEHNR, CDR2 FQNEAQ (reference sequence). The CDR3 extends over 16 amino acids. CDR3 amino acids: CASSLRRAGRGDTQYF. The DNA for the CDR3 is TGTGCCAGCAGCTTGAGACGGGCGGGAAGGGGAGATACGCAGTATTTT.

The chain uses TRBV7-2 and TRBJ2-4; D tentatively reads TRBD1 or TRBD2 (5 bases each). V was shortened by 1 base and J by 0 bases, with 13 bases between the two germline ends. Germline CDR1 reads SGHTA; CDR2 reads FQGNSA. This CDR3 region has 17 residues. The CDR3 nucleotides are TGTGCCAGCAGCTTAGTGCCGGGGACGGGAGCCAAAAACATTCAGTACTTC. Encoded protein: CASSLVPGTGAKNIQYF.

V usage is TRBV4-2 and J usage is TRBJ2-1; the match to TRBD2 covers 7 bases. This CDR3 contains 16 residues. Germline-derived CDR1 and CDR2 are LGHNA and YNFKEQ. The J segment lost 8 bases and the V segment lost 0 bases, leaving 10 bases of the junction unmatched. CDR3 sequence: CASSQDPGAGRYEQFF. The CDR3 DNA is TGTGCCAGCAGCCAAGATCCTGGAGCGGGAAGGTATGAGCAGTTCTTC.

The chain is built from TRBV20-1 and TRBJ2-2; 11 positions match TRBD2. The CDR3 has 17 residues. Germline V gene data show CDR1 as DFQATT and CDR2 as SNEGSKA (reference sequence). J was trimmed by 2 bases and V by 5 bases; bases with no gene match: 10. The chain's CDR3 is CSASPGLAEFNTGELFF. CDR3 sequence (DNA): TGCAGTGCTTCCCCGGGACTAGCGGAGTTCAACACCGGGGAGCTGTTTTTT.

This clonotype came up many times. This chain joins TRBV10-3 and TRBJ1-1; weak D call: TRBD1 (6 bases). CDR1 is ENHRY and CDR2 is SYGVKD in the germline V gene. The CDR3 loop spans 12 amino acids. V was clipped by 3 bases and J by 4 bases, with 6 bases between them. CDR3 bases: TGTGCCATCAGTGAAGGGGGCACTGAAGCTTTCTTT. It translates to CAISEGGTEAFF.

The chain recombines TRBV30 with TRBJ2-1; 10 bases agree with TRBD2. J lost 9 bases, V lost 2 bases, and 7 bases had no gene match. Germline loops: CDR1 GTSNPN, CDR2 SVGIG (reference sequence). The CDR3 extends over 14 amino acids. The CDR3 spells CAWSTTSGWGEQFF. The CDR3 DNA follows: TGTGCCTGGAGTACGACTAGCGGGTGGGGTGAGCAGTTCTTC.

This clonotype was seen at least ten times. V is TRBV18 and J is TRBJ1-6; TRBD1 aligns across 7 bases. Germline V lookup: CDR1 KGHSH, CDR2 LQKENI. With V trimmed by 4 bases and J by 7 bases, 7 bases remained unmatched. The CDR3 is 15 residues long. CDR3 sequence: CASSLRGVTNSPLHF. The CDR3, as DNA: TGTGCCAGCTCACTCAGGGGGGTTACGAATTCACCCCTCCACTTT.

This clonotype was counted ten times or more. CDR3 coding DNA: TGTGCCAGCACCTCCGGGACCAGCAATGAGCAGTTCTTC. It yields the protein CASTSGTSNEQFF. The V call is TRBV12-3 or TRBV12-4, the J call TRBJ2-1; the D gene could be TRBD1 or TRBD2 (5 bases each). The ends were cut back, 7 bases at V and 6 bases at J, with 13 bases in the middle. This CDR3 contains 13 residues.

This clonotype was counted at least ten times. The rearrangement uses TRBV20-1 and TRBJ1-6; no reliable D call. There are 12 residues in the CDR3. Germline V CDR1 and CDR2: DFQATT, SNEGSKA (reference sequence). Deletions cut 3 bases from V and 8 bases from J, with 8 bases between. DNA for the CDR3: TGCAGTGCTAGGGACCTTCATTCACCCCTCCACTTT. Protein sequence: CSARDLHSPLHF.

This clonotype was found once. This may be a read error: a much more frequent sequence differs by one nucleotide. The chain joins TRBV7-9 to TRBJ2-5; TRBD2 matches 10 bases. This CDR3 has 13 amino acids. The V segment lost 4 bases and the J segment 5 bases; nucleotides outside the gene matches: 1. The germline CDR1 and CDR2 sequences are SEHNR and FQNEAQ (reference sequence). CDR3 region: CASSSAGGETQYF. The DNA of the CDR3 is TGTGCCAGCAGCTCAGCGGGAGGGGAGACCCAGTACTTC.

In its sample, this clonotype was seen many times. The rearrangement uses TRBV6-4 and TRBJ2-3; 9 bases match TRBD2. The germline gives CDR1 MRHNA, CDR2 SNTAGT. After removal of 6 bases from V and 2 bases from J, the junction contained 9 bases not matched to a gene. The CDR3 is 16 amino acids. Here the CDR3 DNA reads TGTGCCAGCAGGTTGACTAGCGGTCCTTCCACAGATACGCAGTATTTT. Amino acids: CASRLTSGPSTDTQYF.